This T cell receptor (beta chain) was obtained from a study of Graves' ophthalmopathy and Graves' hyperthyroidism. Of note for this clonotype: Its antigen is unknown.

Study results and limitations: The majority of expanded thyroid clonotypes above 0.001 frequency also occurred in blood.

From RNA, the CDR3 regions of TCR beta chains were amplified and sequenced. HTBI primers were used in a first-round RT-PCR, which preceded a second-round multiplex PCR. TCRdb re-derived calls from the multiplex PCR reads in MiXCR, one entry per CDR3 protein. The table shows 400,000 or so distinct CDR3 sequences, with 15% to 17% occurring only once. Germline CDR1 MNHNS, CDR2 SASEGT. The CDR3 runs to 16 residues. Trimming took off 3 bases at V and 4 bases at J, with 13 bases between the two ends. This TCR derives from a woman between 18 and 29 years old with stable Graves' hyperthyroidism. The sequenced sample was peripheral blood. The chain has TRBV6-1 and TRBJ1-6; no firm D call. The CDR3 bases are TGTGCCAGCAGTGACACGGACGGAAGATATAATTCACCCCTCCACTTT. Residues: CASSDTDGRYNSPLHF.